The T cell receptor beta chain described here comes from a study of cytomegalovirus exposure and HLA in healthy donors. Study outcomes and limitations: HLA allele associations emerged for roughly 16,000 TCR beta sequences in a later analysis, at 0.05 false discovery rate. Presence/absence results assume similar sequencing depth per donor, which may not hold. In all likelihood, a cluster of highly shared sequence variants was a sequencing artifact.

The CDR3 runs 16 residues. V lost 0 bases and J 5 bases, leaving 16 bases between the germline ends. Looked up from germline, CDR1 is MNHNS and CDR2 is SASEGT. This clone came up a few times. No antigen is known for it. Researchers ran the PCR with 60 Vbeta and 13 Jbeta primers. TCRdb's copy holds only in-frame clones and misses some; the assay was immunoSEQ multiplex PCR. The top ten clones hold 2% to 2.5% of a sample with roughly 100,000 clones, around 75% of them seen once. The origin of this receptor is a man younger than 45 in good health and CMV-seronegative. The chain has TRBV6-1 and TRBJ1-1; tentatively, D is TRBD1 (6 bases). The sample taken for sequencing was PBMCs. CDR3 residues: CASSEARGTGLTEAFF. The DNA for the CDR3 is TGTGCCAGCAGTGAAGCGAGGGGAACAGGGTTAACTGAAGCTTTCTTT.